This T cell receptor beta chain is drawn from a study of CD8 T cells in Susac syndrome. There are a few counts of this clonotype. RNA was extracted with the RNeasy kit, and a quantity of about 0.45 to 1 ug was reverse transcribed using random hexamers. TCRdb called the immunoSEQ multiplex PCR reads again in MiXCR, with one record for every CDR3 protein. The sample contains some 110,000 distinct CDR3 sequences, about 93% of which appear only once. The germline V gene encodes CDR1 KGHSH and CDR2 LQKENI. Trimming took 3 bases from V and 8 from J, leaving 10 bases between them. CDR3 size: 12 residues. The V gene is TRBV18, the J gene TRBJ1-2; possible D gene TRBD1, 6 bases. This TCR derives from a human donor in good health. What was sequenced was CD4+ T cells from PBMCs. The CDR3 spells CASSPQGYGYTF. The CDR3 nucleotides read TGTGCCAGCTCACCTCAGGGGTACGGCTACACCTTC.